What follows are 14 T cell receptor beta chains derived from one specimen sequenced in a study of T cells after yellow fever vaccination. In TCRdb, the 5' RACE reads were re-called with MiXCR into one record per CDR3 protein. The sample holds some 550,000 distinct CDR3 sequences, approximately 21% seen once. Source: PBMCs, taken 15 days after the yellow fever booster vaccination. These receptors all come from a man aged 25-45 years who received the YFV17D yellow fever vaccine.

The rearrangement links TRBV10-3 to TRBJ2-5; 8 bases match TRBD2. This CDR3 has 16 amino acids. V lost 2 bases to trimming and J lost 5 bases; unmatched junction nucleotides: 10. Per germline, CDR1 ENHRY and CDR2 SYGVKD. DNA of the CDR3: TGTGCCATCAGTGAGACCCTACTAGCGGAGGGGGAGACCCAGTACTTC. It translates to CAISETLLAEGETQYF.

V is TRBV7-2 and J is TRBJ2-7; TRBD2 matches 10 bases. This CDR3 spans 14 amino acids. The germline V gene has CDR1 SGHTA and CDR2 FQGNSA. Losses at the gene ends were 3 bases for V and 5 bases for J; bases not matched to a gene: 4. The CDR3 DNA reads as TGTGCCAGCAGCTTTGGACTAGCGGCTAACGAGCAGTACTTC. This translates into CASSFGLAANEQYF.

This chain uses TRBV20-1 with TRBJ2-1; perhaps TRBD2 as D (6 bases). CDR1 and CDR2 (germline): DFQATT, SNEGSKA (reference sequence). The V gene lost 0 bases and the J gene lost 3 bases, with 15 bases spanning the gap. The CDR3 extends over 16 amino acids. The CDR3 reads CSAREEAGGIYNEQFF. CDR3 nucleotide sequence: TGCAGTGCTAGAGAGGAAGCTGGGGGGATCTACAATGAGCAGTTCTTC.

This clonotype occurred a few times. The chain uses TRBV20-1 and TRBJ2-7, with 7 bases aligning to TRBD2. Trimming cost V 6 bases and J 3 bases; bases outside gene matches: 11. CDR1 is DFQATT, CDR2 SNEGSKA, per germline (reference sequence). The CDR3 covers 14 residues. CDR3 in amino acids: CSATLASGRYEQYF. DNA for the CDR3: TGCAGTGCCACCCTGGCTAGCGGACGCTACGAGCAGTACTTC.

This clonotype occurred many times. The rearrangement joins TRBV18 to TRBJ1-5; the D is unclear. Trimming pared 2 bases from V and 6 bases from J, leaving 5 bases between. There are 12 residues in the CDR3. The V gene's germline CDR1 is KGHSH and CDR2 LQKENI. CDR3 in amino acids: CASSPSGQPQHF. CDR3 DNA: TGTGCCAGCTCACCAAGTGGTCAGCCCCAGCATTTT.

This clonotype was detected only a few times. V gene TRBV20-1 combines with J gene TRBJ2-2; possible D gene TRBD2, 6 bases. The CDR3 is 16 residues long. Per the germline V gene, CDR1 is DFQATT and CDR2 is SNEGSKA (reference sequence). V dropped 5 bases and J dropped 0 bases, with 16 bases sitting between them. The CDR3, as DNA: TGCAGTGCTGGCACGGCCGGGAGATCGAACACCGGGGAGCTGTTTTTT. It translates to CSAGTAGRSNTGELFF.

This sequence joins TRBV7-2 and TRBJ1-5; D remains unclear. The CDR3 length is 14 residues. Germline CDR1 reads SGHTA; CDR2 reads FQGNSA. The V and J ends lost 5 bases and 0 bases respectively, with 8 bases between them. CDR3: CASSESYSNQPQHF. CDR3 in DNA: TGTGCCAGCAGCGAGAGTTATAGCAATCAGCCCCAGCATTTT.

The chain combines TRBV29-1 with TRBJ2-1, with D perhaps TRBD1 (6 bases). This CDR3 comprises 14 residues. V lost 4 bases and J 0 bases, leaving 10 bases between the germline ends. From germline, CDR1 is SQVTM and CDR2 ANQGSEA. CDR3 loop: CSVGQDSSYNEQFF. The CDR3 DNA follows: TGCAGCGTTGGACAGGATAGCTCCTACAATGAGCAGTTCTTC.

The chain is built from TRBV9 and TRBJ2-2; maybe TRBD1 (5 bases). V was trimmed by 0 bases and J by 7 bases, leaving 7 bases between them. CDR1 is SGDLS, CDR2 YYNGEE, per germline. This CDR3 region has 13 residues. CDR3 sequence: CASSVAGYGELFF. The CDR3 DNA is TGTGCCAGCAGCGTAGCAGGGTACGGGGAGCTGTTTTTT.

This chain connects TRBV9 to TRBJ2-5; D may be TRBD2 (6 bases). Germline CDR1 reads SGDLS; CDR2 reads YYNGEE. The CDR3 is 16 amino acids. Trimming took off 0 bases at V and 4 bases at J, with 16 bases between the two ends. CDR3 bases: TGTGCCAGCAGCGTAGGAATGGAGGGATCCCCAGAGACCCAGTACTTC. It translates to CASSVGMEGSPETQYF.

This chain uses TRBV30 with TRBJ2-3, with unresolved D. This CDR3 is built from 11 residues. Germline values: CDR1 GTSNPN, CDR2 SVGIG (reference sequence). The V gene lost 1 base and the J gene lost 9 bases, with 8 bases spanning the gap. This CDR3 reads CAWSGWGTQYF. The CDR3 nucleotides are TGTGCCTGGAGTGGGTGGGGAACGCAGTATTTT.

This clonotype was seen a few times. The chain links TRBV20-1 to TRBJ2-7; 16 bases map to TRBD2. CDR3 length: 17 residues. J gave up 1 base and V 0 bases, and 3 bases lay outside the gene matches. Germline V CDR1 and CDR2: DFQATT, SNEGSKA (reference sequence). CDR3 DNA: TGCAGTGCTAGAGATGGGACTAGCGGGAGGGGGTCCTACGAGCAGTACTTC. This gives the protein CSARDGTSGRGSYEQYF.

This clonotype came up a few times. The rearrangement joins TRBV3-1 to TRBJ2-5; 7 bases are shared with TRBD2. The CDR3 runs 17 residues. J was trimmed by 2 bases and V by 0 bases; bases with no gene match: 9. CDR1 LGHDT and CDR2 YNNKEL come from the germline V gene (reference sequence). The CDR3 DNA reads as TGTGCCAGCAGCCAAGATCTAGGGAGGGCCAGACAAGAGACCCAGTACTTC. Translated, it gives CASSQDLGRARQETQYF.

The chain recombines TRBV5-1 with TRBJ2-5; TRBD2 is a possible D gene (6 bases). CDR1 is SGHRS and CDR2 is YFSETQ in the germline V gene. Trimming left V 4 bases short and J 1 base short, with 14 bases between. This CDR3 is built from 15 residues. CDR3 amino acids: CASSPRDSGQETQYF. Written as DNA, the CDR3 is TGCGCCAGCAGCCCCCGGGATAGCGGCCAAGAGACCCAGTACTTC. The entire variable domain, with the rest obtained from reference TRBV5-1 and TRBJ2-5, is as follows: KAGVTQTPRYLIKTRGQQVTLSCSPISGHRSVSWYQQTPGQGLQFLFEYFSETQRNKGNFPGRFSGRQFSNSRSEMNVSTLELGDSALYLCASSPRDSGQETQYFGPGTRLLVL.